This T cell receptor beta chain was sequenced during a study of beta chain features in type 1 diabetes. Regarding the study as a whole: People with Type 1 diabetes carried modestly yet significantly shorter TCRB CDR3s in all four CD4+ subsets.

Investigators reverse transcribed all isolated RNA, so they sequenced expressed TCRB transcripts. The method was immunoSEQ multiplex PCR; TCRdb's version includes in-frame clones alone and lacks a portion of them. The profile shows about 150,000 clones, around 9% of them singletons. As concerns this clone: Its specificity is not known.

Per the germline V gene, CDR1 is SNHLY and CDR2 is FYNNEI. V lost 6 bases and J lost 3; bases outside the gene matches: 5. The CDR3 covers 14 residues. This TCR derives from a woman under 40 with type 1 diabetes. V is TRBV2 and J is TRBJ2-1, with 7 bases identical to TRBD2. The sample was central memory CD4+ T cells from blood. Here the CDR3 DNA reads TGTGCCAGCAGACCGGGGGGAGACTACAATGAGCAGTTCTTC. Its protein is CASRPGGDYNEQFF.